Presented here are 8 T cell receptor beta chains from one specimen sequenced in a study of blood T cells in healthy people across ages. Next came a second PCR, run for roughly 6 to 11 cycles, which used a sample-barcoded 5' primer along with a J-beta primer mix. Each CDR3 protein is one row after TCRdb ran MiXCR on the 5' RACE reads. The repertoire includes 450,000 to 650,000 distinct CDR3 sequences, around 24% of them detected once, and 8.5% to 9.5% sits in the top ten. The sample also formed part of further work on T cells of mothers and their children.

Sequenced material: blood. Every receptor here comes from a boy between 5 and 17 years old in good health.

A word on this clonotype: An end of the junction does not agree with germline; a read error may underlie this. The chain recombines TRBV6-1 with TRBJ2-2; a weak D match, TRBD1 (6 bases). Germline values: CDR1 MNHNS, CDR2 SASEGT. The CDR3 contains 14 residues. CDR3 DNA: TGTGCCAGCAGTGAAGCGGGGGACACCGGGGAGCTGCTTTTT. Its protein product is CASSEAGDTGELLF.

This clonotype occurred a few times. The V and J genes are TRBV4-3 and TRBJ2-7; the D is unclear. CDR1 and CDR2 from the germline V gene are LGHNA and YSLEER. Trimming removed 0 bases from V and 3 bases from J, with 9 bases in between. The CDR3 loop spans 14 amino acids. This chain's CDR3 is CASSQDKLFYEQYF. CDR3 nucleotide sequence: TGCGCCAGCAGCCAAGATAAGCTATTCTACGAGCAGTACTTC.

In DNA, the CDR3 is TGTGCCAGCAGCCTCGGACGTCTTGGGAAAGCTAGCAATCAGCCCCAGCATTTT. It yields the protein CASSLGRLGKASNQPQHF. The chain uses TRBV7-9 and TRBJ1-5; D uncertain. This CDR3 has 18 residues. Germline V gene sequence: CDR1 SEHNR, CDR2 FQNEAQ (reference sequence). Trimming stripped 5 bases from V and 0 bases from J, with 20 bases between.

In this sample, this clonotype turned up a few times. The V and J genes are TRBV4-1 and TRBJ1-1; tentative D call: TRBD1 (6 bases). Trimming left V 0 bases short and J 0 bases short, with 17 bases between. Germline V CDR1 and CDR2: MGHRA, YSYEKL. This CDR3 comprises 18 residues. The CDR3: CASSQEGGRGSMNTEAFF. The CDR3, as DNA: TGCGCCAGCAGCCAAGAGGGGGGGCGCGGGTCCATGAACACTGAAGCTTTCTTT.

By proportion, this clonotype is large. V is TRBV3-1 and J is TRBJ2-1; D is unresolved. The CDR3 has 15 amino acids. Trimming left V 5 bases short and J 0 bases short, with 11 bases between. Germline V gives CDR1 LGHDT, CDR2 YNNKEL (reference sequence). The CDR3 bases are TGTGCCAGCAGCGTCCAGCCCTCCTCCTACAATGAGCAGTTCTTC. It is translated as CASSVQPSSYNEQFF.

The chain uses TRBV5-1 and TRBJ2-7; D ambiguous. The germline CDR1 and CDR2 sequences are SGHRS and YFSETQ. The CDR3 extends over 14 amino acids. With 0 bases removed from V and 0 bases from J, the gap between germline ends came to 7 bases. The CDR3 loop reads CASSLEASSYEQYF. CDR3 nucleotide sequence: TGCGCCAGCAGCTTGGAGGCCAGCTCCTACGAGCAGTACTTC. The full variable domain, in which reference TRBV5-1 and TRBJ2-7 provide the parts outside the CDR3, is KAGVTQTPRYLIKTRGQQVTLSCSPISGHRSVSWYQQTPGQGLQFLFEYFSETQRNKGNFPGRFSGRQFSNSRSEMNVSTLELGDSALYLCASSLEASSYEQYFGPGTRLTVT.

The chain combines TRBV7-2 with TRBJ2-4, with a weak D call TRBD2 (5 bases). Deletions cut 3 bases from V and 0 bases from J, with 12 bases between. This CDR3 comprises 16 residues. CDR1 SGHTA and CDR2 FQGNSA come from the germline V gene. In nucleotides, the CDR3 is TGTGCCAGCAGCTTGCGACTAATCCTAGCCAAAAACATTCAGTACTTC. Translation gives CASSLRLILAKNIQYF.

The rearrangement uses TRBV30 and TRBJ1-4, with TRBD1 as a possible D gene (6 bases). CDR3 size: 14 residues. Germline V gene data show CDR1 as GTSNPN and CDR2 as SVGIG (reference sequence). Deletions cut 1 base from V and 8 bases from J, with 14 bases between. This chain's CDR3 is CAWSGTAPIEKLFF. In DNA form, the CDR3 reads TGTGCCTGGAGTGGGACAGCCCCGATAGAAAAACTGTTTTTT.